Described below is a single T cell receptor beta chain sequence and its context. Its antigen is undetermined. This sample is part of a study of PD-1 blockade in classical Hodgkin lymphoma. Study as a whole: Patients had nivolumab dosed at 3 mg/kg, delivered intravenously every 2 weeks.

Clones were read by immunoSEQ multiplex PCR, and TCRdb kept only the in-frame ones, dropping some. The sample holds 40,000 to 65,000 clones, more than 65% seen once. The study's findings and limits: Healthy donors were reported to have higher baseline TCR diversity than newly diagnosed patients.

CDR1 is MNHNY, CDR2 SVGAGI, per germline (reference sequence). The CDR3 covers 12 residues. Trimming took 7 bases from V and 8 from J; bases not matched to a gene: 7. Brentuximab vedotin exposure varied among the patients, all of whom had relapsed after autologous stem cell transplantation. The clonotype comes from a human donor with classical Hodgkin lymphoma. Material: peripheral blood mononuclear cells (PBMCs), obtained at baseline. V and J are TRBV6-6 and TRBJ1-1, with 7 nucleotides matching TRBD1. The CDR3 region has the DNA TGTGCCAGCACCACAGGGGTGACGGAAGCTTTCTTT. This gives the protein CASTTGVTEAFF.